Presented here are 10 T cell receptor beta chains from one specimen sequenced in a study of post-analysis software for immune sequencing data. Study-level results: Relative to controls, patients had 4 or 5 TRBV segments at higher frequency, with TRBV5-6, TRBV5-1 and TRBV20-1 among these.

These receptors' antigens are unknown. Unique molecular identifiers were present in the TCR beta cDNA libraries. In TCRdb, the PCR reads were re-called with MiXCR into one record per CDR3 protein. The sample has roughly 650,000 distinct CDR3 sequences, 55% to 60% seen once. The sequencing input was blood. These receptors were obtained from a girl aged 2 to 9 with multiple sclerosis.

The chain links TRBV25-1 to TRBJ2-3; the D call may be TRBD1 or TRBD2 (5 bases each). The CDR3 sequence is 12 residues long. The germline CDR1 and CDR2 sequences are MGHDK and SYGVNS. The V end was cut by 10 bases, the J end by 3 bases, with 11 bases between. The CDR3 is CAISWGTDTQYF. CDR3 sequence (DNA): TGTGCCATATCGTGGGGGACAGATACGCAGTATTTT. The full variable domain, rest sourced from reference TRBV25-1 and TRBJ2-3, is EADIYQTPRYLVIGTGKKITLECSQTMGHDKMYWYQQDPGMELHLIHYSYGVNSTEKGDLSSESTVSRIRTEHFPLTLESARPSHTSQYLCAISWGTDTQYFGPGTRLTVL.

The chain combines TRBV7-6 with TRBJ2-1; 11 bases fit TRBD1. V lost 5 bases to trimming and J lost 7 bases; unmatched junction nucleotides: 13. Germline lookup yields CDR1 SGHVS and CDR2 FNYEAQ. This CDR3 spans 17 amino acids. The DNA for the CDR3 is TGTGCCAGCAGCCCGATGGGGGGGACAGGGGGTATTAATGAGCAGTTCTTC. It is translated as CASSPMGGTGGINEQFF.

The gene calls are TRBV7-8 and TRBJ2-5; possibly TRBD2 for D (5 bases). The closer fit of TRBJ2-4 to the DNA end suggests the J call may be wrong. The CDR3 covers 18 residues. Looked up from germline, CDR1 is SGHVS and CDR2 is FQNEAQ. CDR3 coding DNA: TGTGCCAGCAGCTTAGCGCTAGCAGTAAACCTAGCCAAAAACATTCAGTACTTC. Its translation: CASSLALAVNLAKNIQYF.

The chain couples TRBV2 to TRBJ2-4, with D unclear. Germline V gene sequence: CDR1 SNHLY, CDR2 FYNNEI. The CDR3 covers 18 residues. V shed 4 bases and J shed 0 bases, with 19 bases lying between them. CDR3 DNA: TGTGCCAGCAGTGGCCCCCAAAAACCTGATCTAGCCAAAAACATTCAGTACTTC. Protein sequence: CASSGPQKPDLAKNIQYF.

The V call is TRBV7-2, the J call TRBJ2-3; TRBD1 might be the D (6 bases). The CDR3 is made up of 15 amino acids. Germline CDR1 and CDR2: SGHTA and FQGNSA. V was pared by 6 bases and J by 1 base, with 14 bases between. The CDR3 spells CASRLQGPGTDTQYF. In nucleotides, the CDR3 is TGTGCCAGCAGGCTACAGGGCCCTGGCACAGATACGCAGTATTTT.

The V and J genes are TRBV6-6 and TRBJ2-7, with unresolved D. Germline lookup yields CDR1 MNHNY and CDR2 SVGAGI (reference sequence). This CDR3 comprises 14 residues. V lost 6 bases and J 3 bases, leaving 15 bases between the germline ends. CDR3 nucleotides: TGTGCCAGCAGCCCCCCTACGTCAGACTACGAGCAGTACTTC. Amino acids: CASSPPTSDYEQYF.

The chain uses TRBV6-5 and TRBJ2-6; D remains ambiguous. Trimming removed 2 bases from V and 0 bases from J, with 5 bases in between. Per the germline V gene, CDR1 is MNHEY and CDR2 is SVGAGI. The CDR3 is 15 amino acids. The CDR3 loop is CASSYGHSGANVLTF. The CDR3 DNA reads TGTGCCAGCAGTTACGGTCACTCTGGGGCCAACGTCCTGACTTTC.

This clonotype was seen once. V is TRBV2 and J is TRBJ2-3; 10 bases agree with TRBD1. Germline CDR1 SNHLY, CDR2 FYNNEI. The ends lost 7 bases at V and 8 bases at J; junction bases unmatched: 9. The CDR3 runs to 14 residues. The CDR3 nucleotides are TGTGCCAGCAATAGGGGACAGGGGATTCCTACGCAGTATTTT. Its translation is CASNRGQGIPTQYF.

The CDR3 DNA follows: TGTGCCAGCAGTGTGGAGGGATACACTGAAGCTTTCTTT. It specifies CASSVEGYTEAFF. The chain couples TRBV6-4 to TRBJ1-1; D not certain. V was clipped by 4 bases and J by 3 bases, with 9 bases between them. The CDR3 totals 13 residues. Germline CDR1 and CDR2: MRHNA and SNTAGT.

The rearrangement joins TRBV12-3 or TRBV12-4 to TRBJ2-1; D tentatively reads TRBD1 or TRBD2 (5 bases each). CDR3 length: 14 residues. Trimming left V 3 bases short and J 7 bases short, with 13 bases between. The CDR3 DNA sequence: TGTGCCAGCAGTTTCTCAGGGACGAGGAATGAGCAGTTCTTC. Protein: CASSFSGTRNEQFF.